This TCR beta chain was identified during a study of cytomegalovirus exposure and HLA in healthy donors (dated 2017 in TCRdb). About the study as a whole: An earlier analysis of around 600 of the donors reported 276 Gb of sequence data and some 120 million unique TCR beta sequences from 190 million or so T cells. The number of typed donors differed by locus: roughly 629-640 for A, B, C, DRB1 and DQB1; approximately 540 for DQA1; approximately 610 for DPA1; and some 470 for DPB1. To predict cytomegalovirus infection status, the study combined high-throughput TCR immunosequencing, statistical association of individual TCRs with disease status, and machine learning. HLA typing included class I and class II loci at four-digit resolution. A later analysis re-examined previously published TCR beta repertoires from about 700 donors and added high-resolution HLA genotyping to investigate patterns of TCR occurrence. In the later analysis, no new phenotypic data were used to find candidate immune exposures; instead, reliance was placed on TCR beta sequences and their occurrence across donors. A later genetic analysis took genome-wide SNP genotypes for about 55% of the roughly 700 donors and used that subset as a discovery cohort. Every discovery cohort repertoire had been produced on one sequencing platform. Because of strong linkage in the cohort, roughly five DR-DQ haplotypes were treated as single units for association and clustering. Alongside the repertoire data, information on donor age, sex, ethnicity and CMV serostatus was compiled. Along with the approximately 600-subject first cohort, a separate validation cohort of over 90 different subjects was used. The T cell repertoires of roughly 660 subjects were profiled by immunosequencing and related to cytomegalovirus serostatus. Among some 410 genotyped donors of the cohort, an average of approximately 240,000 unique TCR beta nucleotide sequences was sequenced per donor, of which about 19% were non-productive. An early release that covered about 600 HLA-typed donors contained 250 to 350 gigabases of sequencing data and some 87 million unique TCR sequences. In an earlier analysis of about 590 of the donors, high-throughput TCR beta sequencing was used to judge whether each TCR beta V gene segment behaved as functional or pseudogenic. Of the 350 to 400 genotyped donors, approximately 82% fell in the genetic ancestry cluster associated with self-reported Caucasian donors. The study aimed to test whether signatures of past pathogen exposure could be identified by cataloging public T cell receptors.

Note on this clone: Its recognized antigen is unknown.

The cohort was made up of around 720 healthy bone marrow donors. All cohort members were sampled while nominally healthy, although unrecorded immune exposures were likely present. The donor was CMV seronegative and was included in the group of a few hundred seronegative cohort members. Every donor gave a peripheral blood sample, and the peripheral blood mononuclear cells from that sample were used for TCR beta sequencing. The Qiagen DNeasy Blood Extraction Kit was used to extract genomic DNA from the blood cell samples. The CDR3 covers 15 residues, taking in both the cysteine and the phenylalanine. The entry retains the CDR3 DNA only, 45 bases that are in frame from base 1. The germline V gene encodes CDR1 SGHTA and CDR2 FQGTGA. Unmatched junction bases come to 5, with V trimmed by 4 bases and J by 4 bases. Summary of the overall study and its limitations: According to a later analysis, parvovirus B19, influenza, CMV and Epstein-Barr virus appeared linked to several top co-occurrence clusters. A later analysis found that TCR association rates varied across HLA loci, with DRB1 alleles showing the most associated TCRs and HLA-C alleles the fewest. Because the 87-base-pair reads could not distinguish some IMGT-functional V segments, including TRBV6-2 and TRBV6-3, those segments were excluded. A later analysis associated around 16,000 TCR beta sequences with specific HLA alleles at a false discovery rate of 0.05. A further reported finding was that TCR beta sequences accurately predicted the HLA-A and HLA-B alleles for most subjects in the first cohort. In a later genetic analysis, fewer N-insertions in productive TCRs were reported among donors in an Asian-associated ancestry cluster than the roughly 670-donor mean. HLA typing was unavailable for some donors at each locus, so association tests used only the typed subset. In an earlier analysis of 587 of the donors, most TCR beta V segments appeared in productive rearrangements about 87% or about 30% of the time, broadly matching IMGT annotations. Compared with equally common non-associated chains, HLA-associated TCR beta chains in a later analysis were more clonally expanded and had lower generation probabilities. A later analysis found that most CMV-associated TCR beta chains appeared HLA-restricted, with HLA associations seemingly driven largely by CMV exposure. In a later genetic analysis, a missense DCLRE1C variant was associated with V-gene and J-gene trimming of TCR beta chains, and the association was replicated in an independent cohort. In this cohort, only TCR beta chains were sequenced, and detectable features were limited by the absence of alpha or paired-chain data. In vitro tests confirmed that a few of the cytomegalovirus-associated TCR beta chains recognize cytomegalovirus antigens. The only immune exposure information available for the cohort was CMV serostatus. In both the original and validation cohorts, the classifier was reported to diagnose cytomegalovirus status with high specificity and sensitivity. When HLA alleles, especially DR and DQ, strongly co-occurred, TCR associations were difficult to assign to individual alleles. The study listed around 160 TCR beta chains as associated with cytomegalovirus. Linkage disequilibrium might explain the correlated functional status among segregating V segments, but an unknown experimental factor could not be ruled out. It was suggested by the authors that the approach could potentially be generalized to other disease states and immunological phenotypes. While some public TCRs were present in many individuals, most TCR sequences turned up only very rarely across donors. Around 16 rarely observed V segments, including chromosome 9 orphons, were excluded from the earlier analysis of some 590 of the donors because counts were too low. Roughly uniform sequencing depth across donors was assumed in presence/absence analyses, although this assumption may not hold. A cluster of highly shared sequence variants was judged likely to represent a technical artifact of the sequencing pipeline.

Libraries came from the immunoSEQ multiplex PCR assay. The multiplex PCR relied on a mix of 60 forward primers for TCR Vbeta segments and 13 reverse primers for TCR Jbeta segments. Amplification of the CDR3 region of rearranged TCR beta genes was performed with a multiplex PCR assay on genomic DNA. Amplified TCR beta libraries were sequenced as 87-base-pair reads on the Illumina HiSeq System. As for the original processing: In a later analysis, approximately 74 million unique TCR beta chains were counted across the 500 to 700 repertoires, and roughly 11 million of these chains were shared by at least two donors. To remove PCR and sequencing errors, raw reads were error-corrected and collapsed into unique sequences using a nearest-neighbor algorithm that merged closely related sequences. V, D and J gene segments were assigned by aligning CDR3 sequences to IMGT reference sequences. Each retained sequence needed at least a six-nucleotide match to both a V gene segment and a J gene segment. Rearrangements were called productive when the CDR3 lacked stop codons and stayed in frame with V and J; all others were non-productive. CDR3 was defined by IMGT convention, running from the second conserved V-encoded cysteine to the conserved J-encoded phenylalanine. In an earlier analysis of 550 to 650 of the donors, sequences lacking an unambiguous match to a single V gene segment were excluded. In an earlier analysis of about 590 of the donors, a V segment was called functional when productive rearrangements were above 56.7%, and segregating when the standard deviation between donors exceeded 5%. To diagnose cytomegalovirus status from the catalog of TCR beta chain sequences, a statistical classification framework was built. A later analysis assigned V and J genes by comparing TCR nucleotide sequences with IMGT/GENE-DB human TR gene sequences. Using the TCRdist pipeline, a later analysis assigned CDR3 sequences along with most-parsimonious VDJ recombination scenarios. In a later analysis, each TCR beta chain was defined by its CDR3 amino acid sequence together with its V-gene family, and reads lacking a unique V-gene family were excluded. As a way to deal with suspected cross-contamination and a sequencing artifact, a later analysis dropped 450 to 600 nucleotide sequences that were highly shared and had low generation probability. A later analysis calculated a clonal expansion index for each public chain from normalized within-repertoire ranks of inferred template counts. A later analysis computed generation probabilities with a VDJ recombination model fitted to out-of-frame rearrangements, and checked the results against IGoR. Hypergeometric tests were used in a later analysis to score TCR-TCR, TCR-HLA and TCR-CMV co-occurrence, with a repertoire-size bias correction applied to the TCR pairs. To estimate false discovery rates, a later analysis permuted the HLA or CMV assignments 20 times. In a later analysis, co-occurring TCRs were grouped with DBSCAN, and TCRdist sequence similarity was added when clustering was performed within HLA-allele-positive subsets. Repertoires with fewer than 30,000 or more than 120,000 public chains, plus five repertoires with anomalous nucleotide sharing, were excluded from co-occurrence clustering. The immuneACCESS repertoire file appears here via TCRdb, limited to in-frame rearrangements. These files lack a portion of the clones; in checked studies, under half of the deficit traces to unresolved V genes, and the cause of the others is not known. V and J calls and clone size follow that table, whereas D and trimming were derived from the DNA. The data table for this sample lists 100,000 to 150,000 clones. The ten largest clonotypes hold less than 3% of the sample.

Sequenced sample: PBMCs. This TCR derives from a man aged 30 to 45 in good health and CMV-seronegative. The chain is made from TRBV7-3 and TRBJ2-3; 10 nucleotides in the junction match TRBD2. The DNA sequence reads TGTGCCAGCAGCTCACTAGCGGGAATTGCAGATACGCAGTATTTT. The translation is CASSSLAGIADTQYF.